This T cell receptor (beta chain) was retrieved from a study of OX40 agonist ivuxolimab in advanced cancers. The CDR3 loop spans 15 amino acids. V gave up 0 bases and J gave up 0 bases, with 8 bases separating them. Germline loops: CDR1 MNHEY, CDR2 SVGAGI. Comments on this clone: Its antigen remains unknown.

Measured with immunoSEQ multiplex PCR; TCRdb has only the in-frame clones, and not every one. The profile covers more than 85,000 clones, with 70% to 90% appearing a single time and 0.4% to 0.65% taken by the ten largest. Study-wide results and limits: On average, CD8+ T cells had more expanded clones than CD4+.

The receptor was derived from an adult with an advanced solid tumor such as melanoma, head and neck, liver or kidney cancer. Sequencing used CD4+ or CD8+ T cells sorted from blood, obtained in a trial of the OX40 agonist ivuxolimab. The J gene is TRBJ2-5, the V gene TRBV6-5, with D maybe TRBD2 (6 bases). Here the CDR3 DNA reads TGTGCCAGCAGTTACTCGGGGGGACACCAAGAGACCCAGTACTTC. Amino acid sequence: CASSYSGGHQETQYF.